This T cell receptor beta chain was sequenced during a study of T-cell reconstitution after alpha-beta-depleted transplantation in children. Unique molecular identifiers were built into the TCRbeta library. TCRdb itself ran the PCR reads through MiXCR, one entry per CDR3 protein. This table holds approximately 800,000 distinct CDR3 sequences, about 16% found once. The germline V gene encodes CDR1 DFQATT and CDR2 SNEGSKA (reference sequence). V was shortened by 5 bases and J by 2 bases, with 19 bases between the two germline ends. This CDR3 region has 15 residues. There are a few counts of this clonotype.

The specimen comprised PBMCs, mostly from graft donor cells, sampled 360 days after TCRalphabeta/CD19-depleted stem cell transplant. The chain is built from TRBV20-1 and TRBJ2-7, with D possibly called TRBD1 or TRBD2 (5 bases each). The source is a male patient aged 5 to 17 who had a stem cell transplant for acute lymphoblastic leukemia, so the T cells may come from the graft donor. The CDR3 coding sequence is TGCAGTGCTGGCTCCCCCGGGACGGATCCCTACGAGCAGTACTTC. The encoded protein is CSAGSPGTDPYEQYF.